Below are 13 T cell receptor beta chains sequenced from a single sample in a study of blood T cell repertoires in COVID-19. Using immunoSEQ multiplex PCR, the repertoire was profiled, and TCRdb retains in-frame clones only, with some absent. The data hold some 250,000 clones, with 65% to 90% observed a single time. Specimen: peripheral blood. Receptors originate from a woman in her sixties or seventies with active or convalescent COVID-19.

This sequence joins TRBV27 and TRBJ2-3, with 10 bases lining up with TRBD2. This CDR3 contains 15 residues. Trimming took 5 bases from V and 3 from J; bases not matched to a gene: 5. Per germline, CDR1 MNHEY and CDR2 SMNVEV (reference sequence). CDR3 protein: CASSMETSGTDTQYF. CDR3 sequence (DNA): TGTGCCAGCAGTATGGAGACTAGCGGGACAGATACGCAGTATTTT.

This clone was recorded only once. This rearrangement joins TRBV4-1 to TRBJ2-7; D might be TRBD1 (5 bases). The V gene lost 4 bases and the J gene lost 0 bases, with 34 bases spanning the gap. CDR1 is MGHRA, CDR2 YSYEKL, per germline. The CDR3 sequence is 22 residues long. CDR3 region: CASSRDLLSRRRVGLSSYEQYF. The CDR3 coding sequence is TGCGCCAGCAGCCGAGACCTTCTTTCAAGGCGCAGGGTCGGATTAAGCTCCTACGAGCAGTACTTC.

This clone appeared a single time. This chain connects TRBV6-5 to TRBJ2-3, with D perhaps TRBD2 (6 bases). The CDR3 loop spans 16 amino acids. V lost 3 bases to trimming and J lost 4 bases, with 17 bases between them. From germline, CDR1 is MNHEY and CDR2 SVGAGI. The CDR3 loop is CASSYEAGRIADTQYF. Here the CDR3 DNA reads TGTGCCAGCAGTTATGAGGCGGGGCGGATTGCAGATACGCAGTATTTT.

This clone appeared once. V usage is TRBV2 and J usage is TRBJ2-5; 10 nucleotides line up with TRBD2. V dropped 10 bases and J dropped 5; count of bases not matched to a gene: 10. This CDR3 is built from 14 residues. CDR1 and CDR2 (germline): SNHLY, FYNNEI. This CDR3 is CATRLAGGRETQYF. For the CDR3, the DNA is TGTGCCACCAGATTAGCGGGGGGTAGGGAGACCCAGTACTTC. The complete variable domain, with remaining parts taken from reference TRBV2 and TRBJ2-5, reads EPEVTQTPSHQVTQMGQEVILRCVPISNHLYFYWYRQILGQKVEFLVSFYNNEISEKSEIFDDQFSVERPDGSNFTLKIRSTKLEDSAMYFCATRLAGGRETQYFGPGTRLLVL.

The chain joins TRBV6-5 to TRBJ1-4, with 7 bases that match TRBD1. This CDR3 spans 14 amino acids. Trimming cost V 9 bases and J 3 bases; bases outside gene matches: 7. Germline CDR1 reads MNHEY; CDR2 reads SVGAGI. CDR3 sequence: CASRVGTANEKLFF. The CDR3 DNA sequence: TGTGCCAGTCGGGTTGGGACAGCTAATGAAAAACTGTTTTTT.

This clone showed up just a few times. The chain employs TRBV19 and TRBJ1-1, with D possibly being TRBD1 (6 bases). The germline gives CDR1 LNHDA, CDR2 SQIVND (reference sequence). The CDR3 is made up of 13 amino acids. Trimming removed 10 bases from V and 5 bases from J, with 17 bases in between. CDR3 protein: CATSTGKGTEAFF. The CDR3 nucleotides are TGTGCCACCTCCACAGGGAAAGGGACTGAAGCTTTCTTT.

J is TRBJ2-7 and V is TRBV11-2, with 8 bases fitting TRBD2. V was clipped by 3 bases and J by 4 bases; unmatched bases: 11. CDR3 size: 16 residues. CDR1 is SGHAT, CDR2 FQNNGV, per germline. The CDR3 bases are TGTGCCAGCAGCTTGCCTGCCGAAGCGGGGGTTTACGAGCAGTACTTC. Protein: CASSLPAEAGVYEQYF. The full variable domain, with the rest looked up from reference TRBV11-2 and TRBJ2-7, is EAGVAQSPRYKIIEKRQSVAFWCNPISGHATLYWYQQILGQGPKLLIQFQNNGVVDDSQLPKDRFSAERLKGVDSTLKIQPAKLEDSAVYLCASSLPAEAGVYEQYFGPGTRLTVT.

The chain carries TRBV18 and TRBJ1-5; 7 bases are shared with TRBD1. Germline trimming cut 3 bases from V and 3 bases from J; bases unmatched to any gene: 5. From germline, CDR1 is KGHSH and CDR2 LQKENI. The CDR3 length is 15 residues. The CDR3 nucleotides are TGTGCCAGCTCACCCCCTACAGGGGCCAATCAGCCCCAGCATTTT. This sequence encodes CASSPPTGANQPQHF.

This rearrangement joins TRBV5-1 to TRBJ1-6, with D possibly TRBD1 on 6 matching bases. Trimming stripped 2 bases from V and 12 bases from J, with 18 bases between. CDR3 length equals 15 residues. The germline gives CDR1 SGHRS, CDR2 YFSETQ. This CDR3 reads CASSFRAQGPQPLHF. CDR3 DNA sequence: TGCGCCAGCAGCTTTCGGGCACAGGGTCCTCAACCCCTCCACTTT.

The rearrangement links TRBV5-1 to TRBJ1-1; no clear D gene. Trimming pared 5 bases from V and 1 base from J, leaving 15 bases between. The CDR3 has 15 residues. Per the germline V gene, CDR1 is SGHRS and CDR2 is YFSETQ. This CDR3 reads CASRVGGGENTEAFF. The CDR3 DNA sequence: TGCGCCAGCAGGGTGGGAGGTGGGGAGAACACTGAAGCTTTCTTT.

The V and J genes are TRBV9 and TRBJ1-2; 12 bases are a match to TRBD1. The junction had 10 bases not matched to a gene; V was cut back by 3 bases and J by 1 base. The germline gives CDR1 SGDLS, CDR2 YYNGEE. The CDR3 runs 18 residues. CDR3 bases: TGTGCCAGCAGCGCCCGTCCCGGGACAGGGGGCCTTAACTATGGCTACACCTTC. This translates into CASSARPGTGGLNYGYTF. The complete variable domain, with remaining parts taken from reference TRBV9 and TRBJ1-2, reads DSGVTQTPKHLITATGQRVTLRCSPRSGDLSVYWYQQSLDQGLQFLIQYYNGEERAKGNILERFSAQQFPDLHSELNLSSLELGDSALYFCASSARPGTGGLNYGYTFGSGTRLTVV.

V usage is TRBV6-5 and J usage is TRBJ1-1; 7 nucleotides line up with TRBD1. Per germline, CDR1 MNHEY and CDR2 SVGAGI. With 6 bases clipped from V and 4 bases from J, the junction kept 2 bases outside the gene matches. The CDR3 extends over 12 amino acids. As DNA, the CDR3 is TGTGCCAGCAGGCGGGACAGCACTGAAGCTTTCTTT. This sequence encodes CASRRDSTEAFF.

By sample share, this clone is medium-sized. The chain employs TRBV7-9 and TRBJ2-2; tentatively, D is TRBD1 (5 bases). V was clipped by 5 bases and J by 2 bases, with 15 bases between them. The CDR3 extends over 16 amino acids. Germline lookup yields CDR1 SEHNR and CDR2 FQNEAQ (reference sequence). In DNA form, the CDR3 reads TGTGCCAGCAGCACCCTTCTTCAGGGAAACACCGGGGAGCTGTTTTTT. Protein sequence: CASSTLLQGNTGELFF.